The clone carrying this T cell receptor (beta chain) was detected only a few times. Its antigen remains unknown. TCRdb re-derived calls from the 5' RACE reads in MiXCR, one entry per CDR3 protein. The table records 350,000 or so distinct CDR3 sequences, around 15% of them present only once. This sample stems from a study of CD8 T cells in ankylosing spondylitis. Overall study results and limits: With a CD8+ phenotype, disease-linked clones were relatively rare in peripheral blood. Made up of 7 to 9 highly homologous variants, a TCR beta motif appeared characteristic of ankylosing spondylitis blood. Some of these motif variants have turned up before, in reports on reactive arthritis synovial fluid and blood. Clones linked to disease were reported to show significant enrichment in matched ankylosing spondylitis synovial fluid.

This CDR3 has 11 amino acids. Germline V CDR1 and CDR2: MNHEY, SVGAGI. V was trimmed by 2 bases and J by 5 bases, leaving 3 bases between them. Specimen: blood, either unsorted or a sorted T cell fraction (not recorded which). The rearrangement links TRBV6-5 to TRBJ2-5, with D unresolved. The source is a male donor with ankylosing spondylitis or in good health (not recorded which). The DNA for the CDR3 is TGTGCCAGCAGTTACGTCGAGACCCAGTACTTC. Amino acids: CASSYVETQYF.